Below are 18 T cell receptor beta chains sequenced from a single sample in a study of long-term antiretroviral therapy in people with HIV (dated by TCRdb to between 2021 and 2024). The immunoSEQ hsTCRB v3.0 assay was used at survey level resolution to sequence the TRB variable region. What TCRdb holds here is the immuneACCESS table cut down to in-frame rearrangements. Part of the clones is not present; checked against another copy, under half of the missing clones reflect an unresolved V gene, and the others are unexplained. Here the sample has about 27,000 clones; 85% occur a single time. The ten largest clones take up approximately 9.5% of the sample. Specimen: unsorted PBMCs, collected 2.3 years after starting antiretroviral therapy. These TCRs come from a man aged 35-49 years with HIV.

This chain uses TRBV19 with TRBJ2-7; 7 nucleotides line up with TRBD2. V was clipped by 3 bases and J by 6 bases; unmatched bases: 11. Germline CDR1 reads LNHDA; CDR2 reads SQIVND (reference sequence). The CDR3 loop spans 15 amino acids. The CDR3 reads CASSIEGGNLVEQYF. CDR3 bases: TGTGCCAGTAGTATCGAGGGAGGGAACTTGGTCGAGCAGTACTTC.

The chain has TRBV7-2 and TRBJ2-2, with TRBD2 matching 7 bases. The CDR3 runs to 16 residues. V dropped 5 bases and J dropped 6; count of bases not matched to a gene: 12. Germline lookup yields CDR1 SGHTA and CDR2 FQGNSA. CDR3 loop: CASSQLLANVAGELFF. The CDR3 DNA reads TGTGCCAGCAGCCAGTTACTAGCGAACGTGGCCGGGGAGCTGTTTTTT. The full variable domain, rest sourced from reference TRBV7-2 and TRBJ2-2, is GAGVSQSPSNKVTEKGKDVELRCDPISGHTALYWYRQSLGQGLEFLIYFQGNSAPDKSGLPSDRFSAERTGGSVSTLTIQRTQQEDSAVYLCASSQLLANVAGELFFGEGSRLTVL.

This chain uses TRBV7-8 with TRBJ1-2, with 9 nucleotides matching TRBD1. This CDR3 comprises 14 residues. The J segment lost 4 bases and the V segment lost 4 bases, leaving 4 bases of the junction unmatched. Germline V gives CDR1 SGHVS, CDR2 FQNEAQ. The CDR3 bases are TGTGCCAGCAGCTCGGGACAGGGTCTCTATGGCTACACCTTC. Residues: CASSSGQGLYGYTF. The full variable domain, with the rest looked up from reference TRBV7-8 and TRBJ1-2, is GAGVSQSPRYKVAKRGQDVALRCDPISGHVSLFWYQQALGQGPEFLTYFQNEAQLDKSGLPSDRFFAERPEGSVSTLKIQRTQQEDSAVYLCASSSGQGLYGYTFGSGTRLTVV.

CDR3 in DNA: TGTGCCACCAGCAGAGAGGCTACCAATGAGCAGTTCTTC. This sequence encodes CATSREATNEQFF. The chain employs TRBV15 and TRBJ2-1; D is uncertain. Trimming shortened V by 0 bases and J by 6 bases, and 6 bases separated the two germline ends. Germline CDR1 reads LNHNV; CDR2 reads YYDKDF (reference sequence). This CDR3 region has 13 residues.

The chain combines TRBV2 with TRBJ2-1; tentative D call: TRBD1 (6 bases). Trimming pared 3 bases from V and 4 bases from J, leaving 7 bases between. Looked up from germline, CDR1 is SNHLY and CDR2 is FYNNEI. The CDR3 has 13 residues. The CDR3 coding sequence is TGTGCCAGCAGTGATGACAGGTACAATGAGCAGTTCTTC. It yields the protein CASSDDRYNEQFF.

The rearrangement joins TRBV13 to TRBJ1-5, with D possibly matching TRBD1 (5 bases). Germline V CDR1 and CDR2: PRHDT, FYEKMQ (reference sequence). CDR3 size: 15 residues. V was trimmed by 6 bases and J by 1 base, leaving 13 bases between them. CDR3 amino acids: CASSPGVESNQPQHF. DNA for the CDR3: TGTGCCAGCAGTCCGGGGGTAGAGAGCAATCAGCCCCAGCATTTT.

The rearrangement joins TRBV29-1 to TRBJ2-3; no firm D call. This CDR3 comprises 12 residues. V shed 5 bases and J shed 5 bases, with 11 bases lying between them. Germline V gives CDR1 SQVTM, CDR2 ANQGSEA. The CDR3 spells CSVISYRDTQYF. In nucleotides, the CDR3 is TGCAGCGTTATAAGTTACAGAGATACGCAGTATTTT.

The chain links TRBV11-3 to TRBJ2-1, with D possibly TRBD2 on 6 matching bases. The V gene's germline CDR1 is SGHNT and CDR2 YENEEA. Trimming removed 3 bases from V and 5 bases from J, with 8 bases in between. The length of the CDR3 is 13 residues. CDR3 residues: CASSLGLHNEQFF. DNA of the CDR3: TGTGCCAGCAGCTTGGGACTGCACAATGAGCAGTTCTTC.

This sequence joins TRBV11-3 and TRBJ2-2, with D unresolved. Looked up from germline, CDR1 is SGHNT and CDR2 is YENEEA. This CDR3 comprises 13 residues. The ends were cut back, 5 bases at V and 1 base at J, with 5 bases in the middle. The CDR3 sequence: CASSHKNTGELFF. The CDR3 DNA sequence: TGTGCCAGCAGCCACAAGAACACCGGGGAGCTGTTTTTT.

V usage is TRBV5-5 and J usage is TRBJ1-2; TRBD1 might be the D (6 bases). This CDR3 region has 14 residues. CDR1 and CDR2 (germline): SGHKS, YYEKEE (reference sequence). The V end lost 4 bases, the J end lost 4 bases, and 14 bases lay between the germline ends. The CDR3, as DNA: TGTGCCAGCAGCCTTGATGAGGGGGGCTATGGCTACACCTTC. The encoded protein is CASSLDEGGYGYTF.

This rearrangement joins TRBV5-5 to TRBJ1-1; D is unresolved. Between the trimmed V and J ends, which lost 4 bases and 5 bases, there was a span of 12 bases. Germline CDR1 reads SGHKS; CDR2 reads YYEKEE (reference sequence). The CDR3 runs 13 residues. Here the CDR3 reads CASSPSLGTEAFF. As DNA, the CDR3 is TGTGCCAGCAGCCCCTCCTTAGGAACTGAAGCTTTCTTT.

The chain employs TRBV11-1 and TRBJ2-7; D is unclear. V gave up 3 bases and J gave up 0 bases, with 15 bases separating them. The CDR3 sequence is 16 residues long. CDR1 SGHAT and CDR2 FQDESV come from the germline V gene (reference sequence). The CDR3 sequence is CASSFNQGHHSYEQYF. CDR3 bases: TGTGCCAGCAGCTTTAATCAAGGCCACCACTCCTACGAGCAGTACTTC.

The chain has TRBV5-1 and TRBJ1-1, with 9 bases matching TRBD1. Germline V CDR1 and CDR2: SGHRS, YFSETQ. The V and J ends lost 3 bases and 5 bases, in that order; junction bases with no gene match: 5. The CDR3 has 14 residues. CDR3 sequence reads: CASSWGTGQTEAFF. CDR3 bases: TGCGCCAGCAGCTGGGGGACAGGGCAAACTGAAGCTTTCTTT.

The chain is built from TRBV5-6 and TRBJ1-2; D is perhaps TRBD1 (5 bases). Germline loops: CDR1 SGHDT, CDR2 YYEEEE. V shed 6 bases and J shed 2 bases, with 11 bases lying between them. The CDR3 runs to 13 residues. In DNA, the CDR3 is TGTGCCAGCACGCCGGGGCGGAACTATGGCTACACCTTC. Translating it yields CASTPGRNYGYTF.

This clone was counted once. This chain joins TRBV21-1 and TRBJ1-2. TRBV21-1 represents a pseudogene. This CDR3 contains 14 residues. The CDR3 loop reads CASSRRGANYGYTF. DNA of the CDR3: TGTGCCAGCAGCAGGCGGGGGGCTAACTATGGCTACACCTTC.

V and J are TRBV5-1 and TRBJ2-1, with a tentative D call TRBD1 (6 bases). Germline values: CDR1 SGHRS, CDR2 YFSETQ. With 5 bases removed from V and 1 base from J, the gap between germline ends came to 13 bases. The CDR3 covers 15 residues. CDR3 in DNA: TGCGCCAGCAGTTCCGAAGGGGGATCCTACAATGAGCAGTTCTTC. This sequence encodes CASSSEGGSYNEQFF.

The V and J genes are TRBV2 and TRBJ1-5, with 7 bases identical to TRBD1. V lost 6 bases, J lost 4 bases, and 9 bases stayed unmatched. Germline V CDR1 and CDR2: SNHLY, FYNNEI. There are 15 residues in the CDR3. This chain's CDR3 is CASRSGTDPNQPQHF. CDR3 nucleotides: TGTGCCAGCAGGTCCGGGACAGACCCGAATCAGCCCCAGCATTTT.

This chain uses TRBV9 with TRBJ1-3; the D gene is possibly TRBD1 (5 bases). Germline V gene lookup returns CDR1 SGDLS and CDR2 YYNGEE. Deletions cut 0 bases from V and 4 bases from J, with 8 bases between. CDR3 length: 14 residues. CDR3 sequence (DNA): TGTGCCAGCAGCGTAGGGGGGTTCGGAAACACCATATATTTT. Encoded protein: CASSVGGFGNTIYF.